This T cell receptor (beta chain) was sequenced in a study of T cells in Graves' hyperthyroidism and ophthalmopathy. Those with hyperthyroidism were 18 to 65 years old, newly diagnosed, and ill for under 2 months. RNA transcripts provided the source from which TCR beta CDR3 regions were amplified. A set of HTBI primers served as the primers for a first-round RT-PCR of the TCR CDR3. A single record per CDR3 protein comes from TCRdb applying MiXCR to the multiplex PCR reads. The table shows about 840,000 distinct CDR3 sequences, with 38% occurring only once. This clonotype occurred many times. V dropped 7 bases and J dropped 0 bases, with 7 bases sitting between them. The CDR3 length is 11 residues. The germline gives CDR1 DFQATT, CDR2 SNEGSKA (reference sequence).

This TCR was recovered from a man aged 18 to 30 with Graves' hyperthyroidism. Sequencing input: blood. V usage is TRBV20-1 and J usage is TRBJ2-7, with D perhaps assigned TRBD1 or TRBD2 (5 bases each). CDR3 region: CSGGTSYEQYF. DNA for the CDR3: TGCAGTGGGGGGACCTCCTACGAGCAGTACTTC.